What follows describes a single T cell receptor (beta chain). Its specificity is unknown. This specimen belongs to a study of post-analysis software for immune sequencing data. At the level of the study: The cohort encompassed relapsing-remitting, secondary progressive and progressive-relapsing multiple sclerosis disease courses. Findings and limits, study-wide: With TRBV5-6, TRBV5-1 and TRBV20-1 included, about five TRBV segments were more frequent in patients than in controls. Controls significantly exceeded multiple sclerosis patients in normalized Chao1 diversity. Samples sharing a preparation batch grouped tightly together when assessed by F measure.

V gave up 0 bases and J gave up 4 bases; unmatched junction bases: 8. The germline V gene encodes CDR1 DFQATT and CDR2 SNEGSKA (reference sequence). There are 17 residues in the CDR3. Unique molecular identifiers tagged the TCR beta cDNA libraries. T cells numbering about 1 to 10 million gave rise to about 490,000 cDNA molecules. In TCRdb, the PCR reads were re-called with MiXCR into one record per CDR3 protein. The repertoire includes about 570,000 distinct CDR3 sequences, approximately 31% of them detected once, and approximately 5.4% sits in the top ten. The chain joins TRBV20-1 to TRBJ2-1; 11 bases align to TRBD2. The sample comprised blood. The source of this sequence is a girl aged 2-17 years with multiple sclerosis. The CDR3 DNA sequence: TGCAGTGCTAGAGATTTCAGGGGACTAGCGGCATACAATGAGCAGTTCTTC. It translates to CSARDFRGLAAYNEQFF.